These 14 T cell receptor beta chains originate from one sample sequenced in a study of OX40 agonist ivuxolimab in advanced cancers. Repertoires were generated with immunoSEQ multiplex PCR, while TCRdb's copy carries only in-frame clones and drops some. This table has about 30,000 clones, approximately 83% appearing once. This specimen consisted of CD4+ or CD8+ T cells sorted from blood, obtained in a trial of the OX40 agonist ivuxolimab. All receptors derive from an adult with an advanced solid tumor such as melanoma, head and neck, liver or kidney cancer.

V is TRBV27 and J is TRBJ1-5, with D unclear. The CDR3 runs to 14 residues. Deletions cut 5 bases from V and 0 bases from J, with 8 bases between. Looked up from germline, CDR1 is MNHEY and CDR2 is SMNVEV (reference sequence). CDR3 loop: CASSLDGSNQPQHF. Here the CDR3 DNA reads TGTGCCAGCAGTCTGGACGGTAGCAATCAGCCCCAGCATTTT.

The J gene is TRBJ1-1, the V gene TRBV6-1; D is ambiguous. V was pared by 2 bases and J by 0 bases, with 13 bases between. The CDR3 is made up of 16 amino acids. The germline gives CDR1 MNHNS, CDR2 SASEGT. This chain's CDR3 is CASSEIILPLNTEAFF. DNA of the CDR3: TGTGCCAGCAGTGAAATCATCCTGCCTCTGAACACTGAAGCTTTCTTT.

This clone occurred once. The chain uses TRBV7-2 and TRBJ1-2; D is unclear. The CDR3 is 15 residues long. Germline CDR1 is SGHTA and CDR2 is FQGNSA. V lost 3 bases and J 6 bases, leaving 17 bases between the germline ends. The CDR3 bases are TGTGCCAGCAGCTTTGCGGGGAGCCAGATCGATGGCTACACCTTC. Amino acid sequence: CASSFAGSQIDGYTF.

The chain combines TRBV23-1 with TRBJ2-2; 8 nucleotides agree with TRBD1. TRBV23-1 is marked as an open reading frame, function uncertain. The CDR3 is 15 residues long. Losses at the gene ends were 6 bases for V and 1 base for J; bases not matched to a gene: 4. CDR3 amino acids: CASRRTGRNTGELFF. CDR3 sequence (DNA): TGCGCCAGCAGGCGGACAGGGAGGAACACCGGGGAGCTGTTTTTT.

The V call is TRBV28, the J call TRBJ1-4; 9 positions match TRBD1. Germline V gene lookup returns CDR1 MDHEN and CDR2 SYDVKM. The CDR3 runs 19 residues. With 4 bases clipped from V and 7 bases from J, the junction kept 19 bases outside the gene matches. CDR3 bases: TGTGCCAGCAGTTCGCCCTTTTTAGGTGGGGGGACAGGGAGTGAAAAACTGTTTTTT. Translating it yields CASSSPFLGGGTGSEKLFF.

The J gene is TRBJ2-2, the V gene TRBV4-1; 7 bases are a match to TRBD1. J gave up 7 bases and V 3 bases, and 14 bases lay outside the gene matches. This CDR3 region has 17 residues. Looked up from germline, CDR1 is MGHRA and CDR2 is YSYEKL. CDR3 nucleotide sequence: TGCGCCAGCAGCCATCCCCCACAGGGGACCAGGGACGGGGAGCTGTTTTTT. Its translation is CASSHPPQGTRDGELFF.

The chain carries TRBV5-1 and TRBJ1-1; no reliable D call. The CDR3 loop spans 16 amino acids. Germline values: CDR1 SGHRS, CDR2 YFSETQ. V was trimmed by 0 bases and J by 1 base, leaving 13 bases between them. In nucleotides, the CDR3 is TGCGCCAGCAGCTTGGTGGCTCCACAGACGAACACTGAAGCTTTCTTT. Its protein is CASSLVAPQTNTEAFF. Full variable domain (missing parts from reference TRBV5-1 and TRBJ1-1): KAGVTQTPRYLIKTRGQQVTLSCSPISGHRSVSWYQQTPGQGLQFLFEYFSETQRNKGNFPGRFSGRQFSNSRSEMNVSTLELGDSALYLCASSLVAPQTNTEAFFGQGTRLTVV.

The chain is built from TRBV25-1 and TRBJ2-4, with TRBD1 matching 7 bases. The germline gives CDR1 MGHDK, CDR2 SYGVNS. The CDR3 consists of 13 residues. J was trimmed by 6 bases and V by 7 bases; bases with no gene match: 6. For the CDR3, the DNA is TGTGCCAGCACCGAGACAGGGAGAAACATTCAGTACTTC. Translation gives CASTETGRNIQYF. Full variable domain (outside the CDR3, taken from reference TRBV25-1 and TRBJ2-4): EADIYQTPRYLVIGTGKKITLECSQTMGHDKMYWYQQDPGMELHLIHYSYGVNSTEKGDLSSESTVSRIRTEHFPLTLESARPSHTSQYLCASTETGRNIQYFGAGTRLSVL.

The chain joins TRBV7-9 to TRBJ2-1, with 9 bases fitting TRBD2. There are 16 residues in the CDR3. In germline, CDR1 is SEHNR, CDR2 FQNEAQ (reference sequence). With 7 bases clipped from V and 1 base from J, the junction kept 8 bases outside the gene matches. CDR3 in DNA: TGTGCCAGCATAGGAAGCGGGGGGCTATCCTACAATGAGCAGTTCTTC. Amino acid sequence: CASIGSGGLSYNEQFF.

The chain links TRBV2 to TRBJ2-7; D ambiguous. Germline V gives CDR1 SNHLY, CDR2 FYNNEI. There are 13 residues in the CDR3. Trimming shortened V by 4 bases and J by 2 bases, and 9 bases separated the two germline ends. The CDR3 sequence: CASSVLFTYEQYF. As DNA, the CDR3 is TGTGCCAGCAGTGTACTTTTCACCTACGAGCAGTACTTC.

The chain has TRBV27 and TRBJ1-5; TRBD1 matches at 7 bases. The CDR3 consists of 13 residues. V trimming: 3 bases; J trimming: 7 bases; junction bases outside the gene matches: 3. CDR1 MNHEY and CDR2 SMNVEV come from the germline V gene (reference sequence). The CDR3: CASSFGRGQPQHF. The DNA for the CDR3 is TGTGCCAGCAGTTTCGGCAGGGGGCAGCCCCAGCATTTT.

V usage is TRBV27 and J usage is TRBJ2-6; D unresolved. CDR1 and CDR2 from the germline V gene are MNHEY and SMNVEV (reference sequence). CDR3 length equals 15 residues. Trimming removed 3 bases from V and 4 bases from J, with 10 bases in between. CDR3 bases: TGTGCCAGCAGTTTCGCCCTGGGAGGGGCCAACGTCCTGACTTTC. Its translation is CASSFALGGANVLTF.

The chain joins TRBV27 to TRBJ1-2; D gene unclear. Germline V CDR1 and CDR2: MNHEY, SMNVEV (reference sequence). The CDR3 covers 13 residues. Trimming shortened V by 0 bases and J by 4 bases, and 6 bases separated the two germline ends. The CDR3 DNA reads TGTGCCAGCAGTTTATCCCCGATCTATGGCTACACCTTC. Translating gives CASSLSPIYGYTF.

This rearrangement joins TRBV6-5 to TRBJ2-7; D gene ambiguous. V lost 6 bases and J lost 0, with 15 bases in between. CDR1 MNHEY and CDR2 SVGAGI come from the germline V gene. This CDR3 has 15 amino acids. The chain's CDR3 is CASSEDESSSYEQYF. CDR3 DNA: TGTGCCAGCAGCGAGGACGAATCTAGCTCCTACGAGCAGTACTTC.